This paragraph covers one T cell receptor (beta chain) sequence. This specimen belongs to a study of CD8 T cells in Susac syndrome. Germline V gene lookup returns CDR1 MNHEY and CDR2 SMNVEV (reference sequence). The CDR3 runs to 18 residues. The V segment lost 0 bases and the J segment 7 bases; nucleotides outside the gene matches: 15. Reverse transcription of roughly 0.5 to 1 ug RNA used random hexamers. Amplification of TCR beta CDR3 used immunoSEQ multiplex PCR across 54 Vbeta and 13 Jbeta. TCRdb passed the immunoSEQ multiplex PCR reads through MiXCR, listing each CDR3 protein once. The data contain around 62,000 distinct CDR3 sequences, approximately 90% of them singletons.

The TCR sequence derives from a human donor in good health. The chain uses TRBV27 and TRBJ1-1, with 9 bases aligning to TRBD1. The specimen was CD8+ T cells from PBMCs. The CDR3 loop reads CASSLSGGDREFLGEAFF. The DNA for the CDR3 is TGTGCCAGCAGTTTATCGGGGGGGGACAGGGAATTTCTTGGTGAAGCTTTCTTT.